This T cell receptor (beta chain) came from a study of cytomegalovirus exposure and HLA in healthy donors. The germline V gene has CDR1 ENHRY and CDR2 SYGVKD. V was shortened by 0 bases and J by 1 base, with 10 bases between the two germline ends. This CDR3 is 16 amino acids long. Clones were sequenced by immunoSEQ multiplex PCR, and TCRdb holds only the in-frame ones, with some missing. The sample has 200,000 to 300,000 clones, 75% to 90% seen once. The donors formed part of the roughly 120-subject validation cohort, distinct from the roughly 660-subject first cohort. Of note for this clone: No antigen is known for it.

Study findings and constraints: In the roughly 130 validation repertoires, a later analysis found that first-cohort TCR clusters tended to co-occur.

The chain recombines TRBV10-3 with TRBJ2-1; D is possibly TRBD2 (6 bases). The material sequenced was PBMCs. The TCR was taken from a woman in her 30s in good health and CMV-seropositive. The CDR3: CAISESIGGSYNEQFF. The DNA of the CDR3 is TGTGCCATCAGTGAGTCAATCGGAGGGTCCTACAATGAGCAGTTCTTC.